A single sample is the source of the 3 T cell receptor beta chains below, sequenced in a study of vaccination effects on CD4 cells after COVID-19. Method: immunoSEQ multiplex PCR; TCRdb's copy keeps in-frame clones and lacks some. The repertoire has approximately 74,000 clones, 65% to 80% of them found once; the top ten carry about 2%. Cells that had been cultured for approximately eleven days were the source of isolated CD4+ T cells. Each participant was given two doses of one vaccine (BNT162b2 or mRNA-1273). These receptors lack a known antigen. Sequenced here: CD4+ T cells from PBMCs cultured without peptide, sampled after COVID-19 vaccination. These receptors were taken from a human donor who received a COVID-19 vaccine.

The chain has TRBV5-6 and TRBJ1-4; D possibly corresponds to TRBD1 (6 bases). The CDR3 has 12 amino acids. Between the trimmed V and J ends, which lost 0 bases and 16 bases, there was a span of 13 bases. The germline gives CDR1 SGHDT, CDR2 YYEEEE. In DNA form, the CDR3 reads TGTGCCAGCAGCTTGGAAGGGGGTACTCAGTTTTTT. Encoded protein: CASSLEGGTQFF.

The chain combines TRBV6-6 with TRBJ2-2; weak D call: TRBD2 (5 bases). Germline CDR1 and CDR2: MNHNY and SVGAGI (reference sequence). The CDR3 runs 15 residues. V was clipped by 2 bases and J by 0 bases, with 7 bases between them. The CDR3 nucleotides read TGTGCCAGCAGTTACACGGGGACGAACACCGGGGAGCTGTTTTTT. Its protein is CASSYTGTNTGELFF.

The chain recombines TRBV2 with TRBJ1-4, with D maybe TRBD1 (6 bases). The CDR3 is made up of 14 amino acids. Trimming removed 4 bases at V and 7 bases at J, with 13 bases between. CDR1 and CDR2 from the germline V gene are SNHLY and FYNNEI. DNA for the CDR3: TGTGCCAGCAGTGTAGGGGGGTTTGGTGAAAAACTGTTTTTT. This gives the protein CASSVGGFGEKLFF. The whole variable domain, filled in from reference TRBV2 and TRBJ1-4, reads EPEVTQTPSHQVTQMGQEVILRCVPISNHLYFYWYRQILGQKVEFLVSFYNNEISEKSEIFDDQFSVERPDGSNFTLKIRSTKLEDSAMYFCASSVGGFGEKLFFGSGTQLSVL.